This TCR beta chain was sequenced for a study of OX40 agonist ivuxolimab in advanced cancers. The overall study: Allowance was made for prior anti-PD-1, anti-PD-L1 or anti-CTLA-4 therapy, and 40% had some.

Autoimmune disease history or systemic immunosuppression excluded patients. Repertoires were generated with immunoSEQ multiplex PCR, while TCRdb's copy carries only in-frame clones and drops some. The sample yields some 80,000 clones, about four fifths seen once. The V gene end was trimmed by 1 base and the J gene end by 4 bases; junction bases not matched to a gene: 6. The CDR3 length is 15 residues. Germline CDR1 LNHDA, CDR2 SQIVND (reference sequence). This sequence originates from an adult with an advanced solid tumor such as melanoma, head and neck, liver or kidney cancer. This chain uses TRBV19 with TRBJ1-2; TRBD1 matches 7 bases. Specimen: CD4+ or CD8+ T cells sorted from blood, collected in a trial of the OX40 agonist ivuxolimab. CDR3 nucleotides: TGTGCCAGTAGTATAGGAAGGGGGCAGGTCTATGGCTACACCTTC. It codes for CASSIGRGQVYGYTF. The complete variable domain, with remaining parts taken from reference TRBV19 and TRBJ1-2, reads DGGITQSPKYLFRKEGQNVTLSCEQNLNHDAMYWYRQDPGQGLRLIYYSQIVNDFQKGDIAEGYSVSREKKESFPLTVTSAQKNPTAFYLCASSIGRGQVYGYTFGSGTRLTVV.